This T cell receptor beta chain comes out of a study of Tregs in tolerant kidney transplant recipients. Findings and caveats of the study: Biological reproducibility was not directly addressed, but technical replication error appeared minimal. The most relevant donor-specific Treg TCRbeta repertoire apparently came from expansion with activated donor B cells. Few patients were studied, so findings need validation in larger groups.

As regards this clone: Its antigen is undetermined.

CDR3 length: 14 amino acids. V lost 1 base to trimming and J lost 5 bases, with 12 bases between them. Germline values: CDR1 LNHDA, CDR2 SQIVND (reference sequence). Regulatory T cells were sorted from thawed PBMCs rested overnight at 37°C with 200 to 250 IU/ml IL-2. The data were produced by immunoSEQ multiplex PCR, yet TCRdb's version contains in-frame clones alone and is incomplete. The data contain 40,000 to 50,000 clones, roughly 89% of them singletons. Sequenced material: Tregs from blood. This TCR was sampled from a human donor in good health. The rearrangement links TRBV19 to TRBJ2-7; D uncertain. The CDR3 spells CASSIGPESHEQYF. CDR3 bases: TGTGCCAGTAGTATAGGTCCCGAATCCCACGAGCAGTACTTC.